This is a list of T cell receptor beta chains from one sample in a study of blood T cell repertoires in COVID-19. Data came from immunoSEQ multiplex PCR; TCRdb stores just in-frame clones and leaves some out. The sample lists tens of thousands of clones; roughly 87% were seen once. Sequenced sample: peripheral blood. These receptors all come from a man of 80 years or more in a cohort sampled during active COVID-19. The CDR3 runs from the conserved cysteine through the conserved F or W. The order of the fields is CDR3 DNA, CDR3 protein, D gene, clone size, J gene, V gene. D genes are given only for firm matches. Not every row has a clone size; where given, it reads once, few, many or a size class.

DNA: TGTGCCAGCAGTGTGGCAGAATCAACTAATGAAAAACTGTTTTTT
CDR3: CASSVAESTNEKLFF
D: NA
size: few
J: TRBJ1-4
V: TRBV7-9

DNA: TGTGCCAGCAGCCAAGAGGGACAGAATTTCTATAGGAGCTCCTACAATGAGCAGTTCTTC
CDR3: CASSQEGQNFYRSSYNEQFF
D: TRBD1
size: NA
J: TRBJ2-1
V: TRBV14

DNA: TGTGCCAGCGCTTCGAGGGACAGGGGAACTTTCTTT
CDR3: CASASRDRGTFF
D: TRBD1
size: NA
J: TRBJ1-1
V: TRBV12-3/TRBV12-4

DNA: TGCGCCAGCAGCTTGGCGGGGGCAACTAATGAAAAACTGTTTTTT
CDR3: CASSLAGATNEKLFF
D: NA
size: NA
J: TRBJ1-4
V: TRBV5-1

DNA: TGTGCCAGCAGCGAAGACAGGGGAGGTGGCTACACCTTC
CDR3: CASSEDRGGGYTF
D: TRBD1
size: NA
J: TRBJ1-2
V: TRBV6-2/TRBV6-3

DNA: TGCGCCAGCAGCTCGGACGGGAGCTCCTACAATGAGCAGTTCTTC
CDR3: CASSSDGSSYNEQFF
D: NA
size: once
J: TRBJ2-1
V: TRBV5-1

DNA: TGTGCCAGCAGTAGGGGTCGCACAGATACGCAGTATTTT
CDR3: CASSRGRTDTQYF
D: NA
size: NA
J: TRBJ2-3
V: TRBV5-6

DNA: TGTGCCTGGCATTACAGGGACGACATGACCTTAAACACTGAAGCTTTCTTT
CDR3: CAWHYRDDMTLNTEAFF
D: NA
size: NA
J: TRBJ1-1
V: TRBV30

DNA: TGTGCCAGCAGTGACCTAGGCTATGGCTACACCTTC
CDR3: CASSDLGYGYTF
D: NA
size: NA
J: TRBJ1-2
V: TRBV6-1

DNA: TGTGCCAGCAAACTACAGGGGGCTGCAGATACGCAGTATTTT
CDR3: CASKLQGAADTQYF
D: TRBD1
size: once
J: TRBJ2-3
V: TRBV2

DNA: TGCGCCAGCAGACGCACAGGGGAGTTTAGCAACGAGCAGTACTTC
CDR3: CASRRTGEFSNEQYF
D: TRBD1
size: once
J: TRBJ2-7
V: TRBV5-1

DNA: TGCGCCAGCAGCGCGGTCTCTAGCGGGAGACAGACCCAGTACTTC
CDR3: CASSAVSSGRQTQYF
D: TRBD2
size: NA
J: TRBJ2-5
V: TRBV5-1

DNA: TGTGCCTGGAGTGGGACAGAACGCGTCTATGGCTACACCTTC
CDR3: CAWSGTERVYGYTF
D: NA
size: NA
J: TRBJ1-2
V: TRBV30

DNA: TGCGCCAGCAGCCAACCTTCCTGGCGAACGGGGGGCAATGAGCAGTTCTTC
CDR3: CASSQPSWRTGGNEQFF
D: TRBD2
size: NA
J: TRBJ2-1
V: TRBV4-1

DNA: TGCGCCAGTCGCATAGCGGGAGTACGAGATACGCAGTATTTT
CDR3: CASRIAGVRDTQYF
D: TRBD2
size: once
J: TRBJ2-3
V: TRBV5-1

DNA: TGTGCCAGCAGAAGACAGGGAGAGACCCAGTACTTC
CDR3: CASRRQGETQYF
D: TRBD1
size: NA
J: TRBJ2-5
V: TRBV12-3/TRBV12-4

DNA: TGCGCCAGCAGCTCAACCGGGACTAGCGGGGGGGGACAGGAGACCCAGTACTTC
CDR3: CASSSTGTSGGGQETQYF
D: TRBD2
size: once
J: TRBJ2-5
V: TRBV5-1

DNA: TGTGCCAGCTCACCCTCAGGGAATGAGCAGTTCTTC
CDR3: CASSPSGNEQFF
D: NA
size: NA
J: TRBJ2-1
V: TRBV18

DNA: TGTGCCAGCAGCCAGGGGACAGGGACATACGGCTACACCTTC
CDR3: CASSQGTGTYGYTF
D: TRBD1
size: NA
J: TRBJ1-2
V: TRBV3-1/TRBV3-2

DNA: TGTGCCAGCAGCTCCCAAGGGAGGACCTACGAGCAGTACTTC
CDR3: CASSSQGRTYEQYF
D: NA
size: NA
J: TRBJ2-7
V: TRBV7-3

DNA: TGTGCCAGCAGTTTGCCTAGCGGACCCACCTACGAGCAGTACTTC
CDR3: CASSLPSGPTYEQYF
D: TRBD2
size: once
J: TRBJ2-7
V: TRBV27

DNA: TGTGCCTCCGGGACAGGGGGCTTCAACACTGAAGCTTTCTTT
CDR3: CASGTGGFNTEAFF
D: TRBD1
size: NA
J: TRBJ1-1
V: TRBV30

DNA: TGTGCCTGGAGTTTGGGACAGGGGTCAGATACGCAGTATTTT
CDR3: CAWSLGQGSDTQYF
D: TRBD1
size: NA
J: TRBJ2-3
V: TRBV30

DNA: TGTGCCAGCAGGCCCGCCTTACAGGGGGCCGAGCAGTACTTC
CDR3: CASRPALQGAEQYF
D: TRBD1
size: NA
J: TRBJ2-7
V: TRBV6-5

DNA: TGTGCCAGCAGTCGGAGAGGGGGCGCGGGTAACTATGGCTACACCTTC
CDR3: CASSRRGGAGNYGYTF
D: TRBD1
size: NA
J: TRBJ1-2
V: TRBV6-2/TRBV6-3

DNA: TGTGCCAGCAGCCGGAGGACGGAGAACACTGAAGCTTTCTTT
CDR3: CASSRRTENTEAFF
D: NA
size: NA
J: TRBJ1-1
V: TRBV6-5

DNA: TGTGCCAGCAGTGAAATCGGCCCCGGGGCTTTCTTT
CDR3: CASSEIGPGAFF
D: NA
size: NA
J: TRBJ1-1
V: TRBV6-1

DNA: TGTGCCAGCAGCTTAGAAGGTCTGACTAGCGGGAGATCGGCGAGGGAGACCCAGTACTTC
CDR3: CASSLEGLTSGRSARETQYF
D: TRBD2
size: NA
J: TRBJ2-5
V: TRBV11-2

DNA: TGCGCCAGCAGTGAGTACAAAGACACTGAAGCTTTCTTT
CDR3: CASSEYKDTEAFF
D: NA
size: NA
J: TRBJ1-1
V: TRBV10-2

DNA: TGTGCCAGCAGCGTAGCGCCTGCAGCGGGCGAGCAGTACTTC
CDR3: CASSVAPAAGEQYF
D: NA
size: NA
J: TRBJ2-7
V: TRBV9

DNA: TGTGCCAGCAGTGAACTCCAGGGGGCCGGGGAGCTGTTTTTT
CDR3: CASSELQGAGELFF
D: TRBD1
size: NA
J: TRBJ2-2
V: TRBV6-1

DNA: TGTGCCAGCACCCGGCGGGACAGTAATTCACCCCTCCACTTT
CDR3: CASTRRDSNSPLHF
D: TRBD1
size: once
J: TRBJ1-6
V: TRBV27

DNA: TGTGCCAGTAGTCGCACCCCGTTGAGCGGGAGGGCCCAGACCGGGGAGCTGTTTTTT
CDR3: CASSRTPLSGRAQTGELFF
D: TRBD2
size: NA
J: TRBJ2-2
V: TRBV19

DNA: TGTGCCAGCAGCCCCAGTGGGGCAGGCAACACTGAAGCTTTCTTT
CDR3: CASSPSGAGNTEAFF
D: NA
size: few
J: TRBJ1-1
V: TRBV7-9

DNA: TGCAGCGTTGTGGACAGGGGGCGCCTCGAGCAGTACTTC
CDR3: CSVVDRGRLEQYF
D: TRBD1
size: NA
J: TRBJ2-7
V: TRBV29-1

DNA: TGTGCCAGCAGGAAACAGGGCCCGAACACTGAAGCTTTCTTT
CDR3: CASRKQGPNTEAFF
D: NA
size: NA
J: TRBJ1-1
V: TRBV6-5

DNA: TGTGCCAGCAGTTTAGGACAGCCAACACCCCTCCACTTT
CDR3: CASSLGQPTPLHF
D: NA
size: NA
J: TRBJ1-6
V: TRBV12-3/TRBV12-4

DNA: TGCGCCAGCAGCCTGGCGGTGAGCGGGGGGCCTTTGGAGCAGTACTTC
CDR3: CASSLAVSGGPLEQYF
D: TRBD2
size: NA
J: TRBJ2-7
V: TRBV5-1

DNA: TGTGCTAGTGGGCAGACAGGGGCTAATGAAAAACTGTTTTTT
CDR3: CASGQTGANEKLFF
D: TRBD1
size: NA
J: TRBJ1-4
V: TRBV12-5

DNA: TGCGCCAGCAGCCAAGATGGGGGGGGAAATAATGAAAAACTGTTTTTT
CDR3: CASSQDGGGNNEKLFF
D: NA
size: NA
J: TRBJ1-4
V: TRBV4-3

DNA: TGCAGCGTGGGGACAGCCTACGAGCAGTACTTC
CDR3: CSVGTAYEQYF
D: TRBD1
size: NA
J: TRBJ2-7
V: TRBV29-1

DNA: TGTGCCAGCAGCTCCCTAGCGGGGGGAACCTACGAGCAGTACTTC
CDR3: CASSSLAGGTYEQYF
D: TRBD2
size: NA
J: TRBJ2-7
V: TRBV7-2

DNA: TGCGCCAGCAGCTTGGAACTAGACACCGGGGAGCTGTTTTTT
CDR3: CASSLELDTGELFF
D: NA
size: NA
J: TRBJ2-2
V: TRBV5-1

DNA: TGTGCCAGCAGTTCAGGGCAGTCCTACGAGCAGTACTTC
CDR3: CASSSGQSYEQYF
D: NA
size: NA
J: TRBJ2-7
V: TRBV28

DNA: TGTGCCAGCAGCGCGAGGAAAGGTGAAGCTTTCTTT
CDR3: CASSARKGEAFF
D: NA
size: once
J: TRBJ1-1
V: TRBV7-9

DNA: TGTGCCAGCAGCTTAGACCAGGCGAACACTGAAGCTTTCTTT
CDR3: CASSLDQANTEAFF
D: NA
size: NA
J: TRBJ1-1
V: TRBV11-1

DNA: TGTGCCATCAGTGAGTCCAGTTATGGCTACACCTTC
CDR3: CAISESSYGYTF
D: NA
size: NA
J: TRBJ1-2
V: TRBV10-3

DNA: TGCAGCGTTGTCGGACAGGGAAGTTTCTACGAGCAGTACTTC
CDR3: CSVVGQGSFYEQYF
D: TRBD1
size: NA
J: TRBJ2-7
V: TRBV29-1

DNA: TGTGCCAGCAGTTTGGTTAGCGGGGGTGCCTACGAGCAGTACTTC
CDR3: CASSLVSGGAYEQYF
D: TRBD2
size: NA
J: TRBJ2-7
V: TRBV27